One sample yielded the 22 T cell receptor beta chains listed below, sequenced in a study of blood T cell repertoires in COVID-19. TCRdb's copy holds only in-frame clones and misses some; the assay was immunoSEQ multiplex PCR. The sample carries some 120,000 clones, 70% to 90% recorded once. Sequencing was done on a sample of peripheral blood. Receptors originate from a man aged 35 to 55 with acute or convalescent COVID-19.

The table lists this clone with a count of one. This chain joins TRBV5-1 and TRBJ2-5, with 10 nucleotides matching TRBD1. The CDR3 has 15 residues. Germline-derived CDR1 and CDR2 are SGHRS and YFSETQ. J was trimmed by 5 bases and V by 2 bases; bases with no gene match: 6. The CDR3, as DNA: TGCGCCAGCAGCTTCGGGACAGGGGCGGCGGAGACCCAGTACTTC. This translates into CASSFGTGAAETQYF.

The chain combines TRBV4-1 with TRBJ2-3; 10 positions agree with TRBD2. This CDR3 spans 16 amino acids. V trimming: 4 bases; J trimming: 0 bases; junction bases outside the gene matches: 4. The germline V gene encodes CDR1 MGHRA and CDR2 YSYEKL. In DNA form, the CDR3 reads TGCGCCAGCAGCCGGACTAGCGGACTTAGCACAGATACGCAGTATTTT. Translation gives CASSRTSGLSTDTQYF.

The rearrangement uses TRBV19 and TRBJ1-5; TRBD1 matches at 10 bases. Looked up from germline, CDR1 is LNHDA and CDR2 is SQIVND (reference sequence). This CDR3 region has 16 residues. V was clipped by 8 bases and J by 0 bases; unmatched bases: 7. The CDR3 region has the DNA TGTGCCAGTGCGGGGACAGGGGCCATTAGCAATCAGCCCCAGCATTTT. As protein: CASAGTGAISNQPQHF.

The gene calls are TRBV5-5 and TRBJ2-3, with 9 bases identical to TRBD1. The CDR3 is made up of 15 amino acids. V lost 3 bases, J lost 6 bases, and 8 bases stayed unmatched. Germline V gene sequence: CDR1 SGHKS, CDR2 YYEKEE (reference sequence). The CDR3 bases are TGTGCCAGCAGCTCAGGGGGGACAGGGTCCGATACGCAGTATTTT. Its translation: CASSSGGTGSDTQYF.

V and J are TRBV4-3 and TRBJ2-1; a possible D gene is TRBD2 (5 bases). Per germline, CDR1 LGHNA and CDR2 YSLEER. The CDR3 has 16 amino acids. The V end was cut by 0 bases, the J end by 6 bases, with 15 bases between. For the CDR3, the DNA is TGCGCCAGCAGCCAAGATCAGCCGGGATTGGGCAATGAGCAGTTCTTC. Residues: CASSQDQPGLGNEQFF.

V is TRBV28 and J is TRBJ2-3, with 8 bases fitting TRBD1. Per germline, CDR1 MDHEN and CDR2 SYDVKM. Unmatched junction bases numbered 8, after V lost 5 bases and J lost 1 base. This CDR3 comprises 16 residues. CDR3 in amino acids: CASSLWTGSRTDTQYF. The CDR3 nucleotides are TGTGCCAGCAGTCTCTGGACAGGGTCACGCACAGATACGCAGTATTTT.

The CDR3 DNA is TGTGCCAGCAGGGGGTTCGGCCGCGGGACCGGGGAGCTGTTTTTT. It encodes CASRGFGRGTGELFF. The V and J genes are TRBV2 and TRBJ2-2, with D perhaps matching TRBD2 (5 bases). The germline CDR1 and CDR2 sequences are SNHLY and FYNNEI. V shed 6 bases and J shed 5 bases, with 16 bases lying between them. This CDR3 region has 15 residues.

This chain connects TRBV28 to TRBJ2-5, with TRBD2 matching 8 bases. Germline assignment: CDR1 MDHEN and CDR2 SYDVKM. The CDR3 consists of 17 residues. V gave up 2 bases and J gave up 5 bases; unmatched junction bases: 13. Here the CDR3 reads CASSLRTSRGAPETQYF. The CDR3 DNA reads TGTGCCAGCAGTTTAAGGACCTCGCGGGGGGCCCCCGAGACCCAGTACTTC.

The CDR3 nucleotides read TGTGCCAGCAGTTGGACTGGGGGGTTGGACGAGCAGTACTTC. Residues: CASSWTGGLDEQYF. The V call is TRBV27, the J call TRBJ2-7; D perhaps matches TRBD2 (6 bases). Trimming shortened V by 4 bases and J by 5 bases, and 15 bases separated the two germline ends. The CDR3 is 14 amino acids. The germline CDR1 and CDR2 sequences are MNHEY and SMNVEV (reference sequence).

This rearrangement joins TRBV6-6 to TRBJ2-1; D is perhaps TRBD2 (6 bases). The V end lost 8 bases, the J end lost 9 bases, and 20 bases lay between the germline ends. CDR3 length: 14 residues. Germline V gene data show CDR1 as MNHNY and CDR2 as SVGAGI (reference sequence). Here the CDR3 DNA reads TGTGCCAGCCGGGGGTTCCTATCCTCTGTTGAGCAGTTCTTC. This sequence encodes CASRGFLSSVEQFF.

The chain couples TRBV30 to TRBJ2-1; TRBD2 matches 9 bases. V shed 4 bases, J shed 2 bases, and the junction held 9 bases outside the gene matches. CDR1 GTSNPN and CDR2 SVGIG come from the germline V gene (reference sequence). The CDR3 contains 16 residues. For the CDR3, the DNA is TGTGCCTGGAATAAGGCGACTAGCGGACCCTACAATGAGCAGTTCTTC. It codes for CAWNKATSGPYNEQFF.

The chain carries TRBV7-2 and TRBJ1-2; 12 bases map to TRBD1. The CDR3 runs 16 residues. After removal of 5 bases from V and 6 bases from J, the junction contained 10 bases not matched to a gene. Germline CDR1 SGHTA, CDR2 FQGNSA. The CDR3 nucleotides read TGTGCCAGCAGCCTCCGGGACAGGGGGCGGGTGAATGGCTACACCTTC. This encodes CASSLRDRGRVNGYTF.

DNA of the CDR3: TGTGCCTGGAGTGTAATGCGGGGGCAGCCAACTAGGCCGGACACCATATATTTT. It encodes CAWSVMRGQPTRPDTIYF. The J gene is TRBJ1-3, the V gene TRBV30, with D perhaps TRBD1 (6 bases). Trimming left V 0 bases short and J 8 bases short, with 26 bases between. CDR3 size: 18 residues. The V gene's germline CDR1 is GTSNPN and CDR2 SVGIG (reference sequence).

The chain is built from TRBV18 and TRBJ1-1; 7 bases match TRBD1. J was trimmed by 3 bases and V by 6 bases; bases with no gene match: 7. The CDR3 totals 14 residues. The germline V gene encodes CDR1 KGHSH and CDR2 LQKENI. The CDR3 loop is CASSRGGGHTEAFF. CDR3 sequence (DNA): TGTGCCAGCTCCCGAGGAGGGGGCCACACTGAAGCTTTCTTT.

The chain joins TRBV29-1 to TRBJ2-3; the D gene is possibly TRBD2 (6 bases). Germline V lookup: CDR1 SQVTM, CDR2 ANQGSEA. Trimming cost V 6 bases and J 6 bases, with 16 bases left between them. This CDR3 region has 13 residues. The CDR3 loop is CSVTPGDGDTQYF. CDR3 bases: TGCAGCGTGACCCCGGGGGATGGGGATACGCAGTATTTT.

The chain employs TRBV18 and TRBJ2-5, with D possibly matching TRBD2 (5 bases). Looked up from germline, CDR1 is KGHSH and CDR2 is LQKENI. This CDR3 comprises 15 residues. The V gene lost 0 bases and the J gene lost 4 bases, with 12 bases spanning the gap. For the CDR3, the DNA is TGTGCCAGCTCACCACCGACCCCCGAGGGAGAGACCCAGTACTTC. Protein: CASSPPTPEGETQYF.

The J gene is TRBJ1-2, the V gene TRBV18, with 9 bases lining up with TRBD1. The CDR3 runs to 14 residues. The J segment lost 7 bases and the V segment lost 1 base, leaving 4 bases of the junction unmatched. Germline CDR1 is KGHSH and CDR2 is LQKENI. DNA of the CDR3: TGTGCCAGCTCACCACAAGACAGGGGGGCTGGCTACACCTTC. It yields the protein CASSPQDRGAGYTF.

The CDR3 sequence is CASAIAGYTDTQYF. As DNA, the CDR3 is TGTGCCAGCGCCATAGCGGGATACACAGATACGCAGTATTTT. This rearrangement joins TRBV18 to TRBJ2-3; TRBD2 matches at 8 bases. Trimming at V came to 8 bases and at J to 2 bases, leaving 6 bases not matched to a gene. Per the germline V gene, CDR1 is KGHSH and CDR2 is LQKENI. CDR3 size: 14 residues. Full variable domain (outside the CDR3, taken from reference TRBV18 and TRBJ2-3): NAGVMQNPRHLVRRRGQEARLRCSPMKGHSHVYWYRQLPEEGLKFMVYLQKENIIDESGMPKERFSAEFPKEGPSILRIQQVVRGDSAAYFCASAIAGYTDTQYFGPGTRLTVL.

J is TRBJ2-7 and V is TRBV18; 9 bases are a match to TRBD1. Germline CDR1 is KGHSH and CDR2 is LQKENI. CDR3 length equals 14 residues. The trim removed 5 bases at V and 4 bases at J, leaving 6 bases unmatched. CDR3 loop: CASSSRQGGYEQYF. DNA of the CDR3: TGTGCCAGCTCATCCCGACAGGGGGGGTACGAGCAGTACTTC. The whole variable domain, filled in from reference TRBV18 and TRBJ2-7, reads NAGVMQNPRHLVRRRGQEARLRCSPMKGHSHVYWYRQLPEEGLKFMVYLQKENIIDESGMPKERFSAEFPKEGPSILRIQQVVRGDSAAYFCASSSRQGGYEQYFGPGTRLTVT.

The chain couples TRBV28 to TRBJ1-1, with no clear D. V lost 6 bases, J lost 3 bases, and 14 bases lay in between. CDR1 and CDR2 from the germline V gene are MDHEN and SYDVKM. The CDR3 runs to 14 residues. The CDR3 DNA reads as TGTGCCAGCAGCCCCGATTGGTCGGACACTGAAGCTTTCTTT. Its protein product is CASSPDWSDTEAFF.

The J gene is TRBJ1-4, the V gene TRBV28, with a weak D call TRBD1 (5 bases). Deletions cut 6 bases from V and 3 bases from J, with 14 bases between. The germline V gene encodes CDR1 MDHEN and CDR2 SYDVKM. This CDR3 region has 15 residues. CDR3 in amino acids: CASSPGGASNEKLFF. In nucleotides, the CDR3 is TGTGCCAGCAGCCCTGGAGGGGCTTCTAATGAAAAACTGTTTTTT.

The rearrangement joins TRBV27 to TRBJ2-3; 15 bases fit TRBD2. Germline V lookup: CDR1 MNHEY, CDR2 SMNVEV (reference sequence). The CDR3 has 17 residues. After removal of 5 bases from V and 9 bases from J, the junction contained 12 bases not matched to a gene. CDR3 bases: TGTGCCAGCAGTAGCGGGACTAGCGGGAGGTCACGGAAGACGCAGTATTTT. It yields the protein CASSSGTSGRSRKTQYF.